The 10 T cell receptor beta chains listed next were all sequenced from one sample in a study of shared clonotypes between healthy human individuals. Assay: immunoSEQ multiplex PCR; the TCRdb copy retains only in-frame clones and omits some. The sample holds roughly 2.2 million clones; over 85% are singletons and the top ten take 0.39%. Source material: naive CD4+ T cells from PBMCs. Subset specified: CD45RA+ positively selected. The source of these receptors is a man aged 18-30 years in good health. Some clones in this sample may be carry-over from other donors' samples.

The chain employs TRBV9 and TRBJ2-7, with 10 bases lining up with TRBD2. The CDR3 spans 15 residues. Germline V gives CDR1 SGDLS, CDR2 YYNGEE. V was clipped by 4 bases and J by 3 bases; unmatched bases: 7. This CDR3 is CASSLRASGSYEQYF. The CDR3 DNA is TGTGCCAGCAGCCTCCGGGCTAGCGGGAGCTACGAGCAGTACTTC.

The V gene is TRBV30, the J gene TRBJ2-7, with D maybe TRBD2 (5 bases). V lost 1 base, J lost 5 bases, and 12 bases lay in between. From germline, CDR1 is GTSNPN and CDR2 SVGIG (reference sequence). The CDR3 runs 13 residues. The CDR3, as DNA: TGTGCCTGGAGTGACCGACCCGGGGACGAGCAGTACTTC. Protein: CAWSDRPGDEQYF. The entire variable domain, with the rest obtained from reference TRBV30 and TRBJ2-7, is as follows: SQTIHQWPATLVQPVGSPLSLECTVEGTSNPNLYWYRQAAGRGLQLLFYSVGIGQISSEVPQNLSASRPQDRQFILSSKKLLLSDSGFYLCAWSDRPGDEQYFGPGTRLTVT.

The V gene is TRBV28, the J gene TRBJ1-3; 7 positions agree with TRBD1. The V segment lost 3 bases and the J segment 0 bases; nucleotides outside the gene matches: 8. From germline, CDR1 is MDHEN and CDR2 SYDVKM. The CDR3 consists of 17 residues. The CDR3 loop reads CASSFLSKGASGNTIYF. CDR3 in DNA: TGTGCCAGCAGTTTTCTCTCTAAGGGGGCCTCTGGAAACACCATATATTTT.

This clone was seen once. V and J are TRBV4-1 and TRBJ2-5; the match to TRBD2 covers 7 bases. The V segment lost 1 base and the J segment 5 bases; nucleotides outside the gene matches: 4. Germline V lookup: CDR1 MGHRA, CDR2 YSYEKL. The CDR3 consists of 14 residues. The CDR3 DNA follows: TGCGCCAGCAGCCAAGGCGGGAGTGAGGAGACCCAGTACTTC. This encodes CASSQGGSEETQYF.

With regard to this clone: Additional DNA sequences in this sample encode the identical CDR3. For the CDR3, the DNA is TGTGCCAGCTCACCAGGGGCAGGCAATCAGCCCCAGCATTTT. It yields the protein CASSPGAGNQPQHF. The rearrangement links TRBV18 to TRBJ1-5; tentatively, D is TRBD1 (5 bases). Germline V gene lookup returns CDR1 KGHSH and CDR2 LQKENI. The CDR3 is 14 residues long. Trimming left V 2 bases short and J 2 bases short, with 7 bases between.

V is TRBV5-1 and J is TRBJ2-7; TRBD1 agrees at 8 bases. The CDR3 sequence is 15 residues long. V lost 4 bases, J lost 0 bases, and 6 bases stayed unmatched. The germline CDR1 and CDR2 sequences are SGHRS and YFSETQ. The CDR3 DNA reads TGCGCCAGCAGCCCAACAGGGGGGCACTCCTACGAGCAGTACTTC. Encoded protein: CASSPTGGHSYEQYF.

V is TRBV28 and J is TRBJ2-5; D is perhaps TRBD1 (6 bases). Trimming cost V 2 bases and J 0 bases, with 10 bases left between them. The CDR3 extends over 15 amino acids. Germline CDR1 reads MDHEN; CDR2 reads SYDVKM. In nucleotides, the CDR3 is TGTGCCAGCAGTTTACAGGGGTCGTACCAAGAGACCCAGTACTTC. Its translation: CASSLQGSYQETQYF.

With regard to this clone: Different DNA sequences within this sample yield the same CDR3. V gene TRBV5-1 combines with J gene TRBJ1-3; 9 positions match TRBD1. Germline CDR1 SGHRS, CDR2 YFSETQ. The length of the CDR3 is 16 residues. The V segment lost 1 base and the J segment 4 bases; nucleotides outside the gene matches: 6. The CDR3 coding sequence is TGCGCCAGCAGCTTGACCACAGGGGGCACAGGAAACACCATATATTTT. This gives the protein CASSLTTGGTGNTIYF.

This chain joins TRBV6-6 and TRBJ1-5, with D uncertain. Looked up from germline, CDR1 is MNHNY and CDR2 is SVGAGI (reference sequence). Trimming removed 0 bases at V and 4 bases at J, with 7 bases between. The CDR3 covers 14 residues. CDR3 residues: CASSYSMVNQPQHF. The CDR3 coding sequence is TGTGCCAGCAGTTACTCGATGGTAAATCAGCCCCAGCATTTT.

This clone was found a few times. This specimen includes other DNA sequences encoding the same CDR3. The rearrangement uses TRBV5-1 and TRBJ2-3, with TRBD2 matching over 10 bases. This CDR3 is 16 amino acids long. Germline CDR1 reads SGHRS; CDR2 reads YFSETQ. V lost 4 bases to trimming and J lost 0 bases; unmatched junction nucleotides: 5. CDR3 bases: TGCGCCAGCAGCCCTGGACTAGCGGCTAGCACAGATACGCAGTATTTT. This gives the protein CASSPGLAASTDTQYF.